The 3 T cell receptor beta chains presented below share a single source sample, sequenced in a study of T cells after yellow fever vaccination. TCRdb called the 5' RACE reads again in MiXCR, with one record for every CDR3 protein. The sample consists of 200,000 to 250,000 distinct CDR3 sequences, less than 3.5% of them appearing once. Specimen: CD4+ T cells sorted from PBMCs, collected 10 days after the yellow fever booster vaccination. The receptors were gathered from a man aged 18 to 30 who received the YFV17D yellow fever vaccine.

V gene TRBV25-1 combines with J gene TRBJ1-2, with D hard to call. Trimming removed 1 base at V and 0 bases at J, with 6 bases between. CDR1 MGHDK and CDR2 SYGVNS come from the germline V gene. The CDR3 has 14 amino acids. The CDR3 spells CASSESGANYGYTF. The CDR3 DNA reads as TGTGCCAGCAGTGAATCAGGAGCTAACTATGGCTACACCTTC.

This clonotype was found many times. CDR3 amino acids: CSATGDTDTQYF. For the CDR3, the DNA is TGCAGTGCTACCGGGGACACAGATACGCAGTATTTT. The chain carries TRBV20-1 and TRBJ2-3, with TRBD2 as a possible D gene (5 bases). Trimming took 4 bases from V and 2 from J, leaving 7 bases between them. CDR1 is DFQATT and CDR2 is SNEGSKA in the germline V gene (reference sequence). The CDR3 totals 12 residues.

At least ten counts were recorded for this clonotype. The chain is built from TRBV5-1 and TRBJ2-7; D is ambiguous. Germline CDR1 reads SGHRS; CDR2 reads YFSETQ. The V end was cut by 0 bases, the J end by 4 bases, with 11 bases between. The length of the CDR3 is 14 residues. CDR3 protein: CASSLEPGPYEQYF. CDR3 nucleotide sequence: TGCGCCAGCAGCTTGGAGCCAGGTCCGTACGAGCAGTACTTC.